A selection of T cell receptor beta chains follows, all from one sample in a study of technical replicates of blood from a handful of donors. The assay was immunoSEQ multiplex PCR, and TCRdb's table has in-frame clones only and misses some. The sample shows approximately 94,000 clones, 95% to 97% of them seen only once. Sequenced: T cells isolated from PBMCs. These receptors were taken from a human donor in good health. Both conserved end residues are part of each CDR3. A D gene is named only where the DNA matches it firmly. Clone size is shown for a subset of rows, as once, few, many or a class of expanded clone.

j_gene: TRBJ2-2; v_gene: TRBV11-1; abundance: few; d_gene: .; CDR3nt: TGTGCCAGCAGCTTAGTAATGGGACAGAACACCGGGGAGCTGTTTTTT; CDR3aa: CASSLVMGQNTGELFF
j_gene: TRBJ2-1; v_gene: TRBV27; abundance: .; d_gene: .; CDR3nt: TGTGCCAGCAGTTTAGGAACAGCACGCAATGAGCAGTTCTTC; CDR3aa: CASSLGTARNEQFF
j_gene: TRBJ2-3; v_gene: TRBV9; abundance: once; d_gene: .; CDR3nt: TGTGCCAGCAGCGCCCGGACAGACAACACAGATACGCAGTATTTT; CDR3aa: CASSARTDNTDTQYF
j_gene: TRBJ2-7; v_gene: TRBV28; abundance: .; d_gene: TRBD2; CDR3nt: TGTGCCAGCTCCTTCGGGAGGGCGTCTGACGAGCAGTACTTC; CDR3aa: CASSFGRASDEQYF
j_gene: TRBJ1-5; v_gene: TRBV5-5; abundance: .; d_gene: .; CDR3nt: TGTGCCAGCAGCTCGATATATACCGGGTCAGATAGCAATCAGCCCCAGCATTTT; CDR3aa: CASSSIYTGSDSNQPQHF
j_gene: TRBJ2-1; v_gene: TRBV5-1; abundance: .; d_gene: TRBD2; CDR3nt: TGCGCCAGCAGCGCCCCTAGCGGCTCCTACAATGAGCAGTTCTTC; CDR3aa: CASSAPSGSYNEQFF
j_gene: TRBJ2-1; v_gene: TRBV19; abundance: .; d_gene: TRBD2; CDR3nt: TGTGCCAGTAGTCGGACTAGCAATGAGCAGTTCTTC; CDR3aa: CASSRTSNEQFF
j_gene: TRBJ1-2; v_gene: TRBV27; abundance: .; d_gene: TRBD1; CDR3nt: TGTGCCAGCAGCAGGGACAGGGAGAACTATGGCTACACCTTC; CDR3aa: CASSRDRENYGYTF
j_gene: TRBJ2-1; v_gene: TRBV19; abundance: .; d_gene: .; CDR3nt: TGTGCCAGTAGTAGAGGGCCCTACAATGAGCAGTTCTTC; CDR3aa: CASSRGPYNEQFF
j_gene: TRBJ1-4; v_gene: TRBV4-2; abundance: .; d_gene: TRBD1; CDR3nt: TGTGCCAGCAGCCGCAGTCTGCAGGGGGCAACTAATGAAAAACTGTTTTTT; CDR3aa: CASSRSLQGATNEKLFF
j_gene: TRBJ2-7; v_gene: TRBV7-8; abundance: .; d_gene: .; CDR3nt: TGTGCCAGCAGCTTAGCGGAGCGGTCCTACGAGCAGTACTTC; CDR3aa: CASSLAERSYEQYF
j_gene: TRBJ1-2; v_gene: TRBV2; abundance: once; d_gene: TRBD1; CDR3nt: TGTGCCAGCAACCCCAGGGGGCGCCTCTATGGCTACACCTTC; CDR3aa: CASNPRGRLYGYTF
j_gene: TRBJ2-5; v_gene: TRBV14; abundance: .; d_gene: .; CDR3nt: TGTGCCAGCAGCCAAGTCACAGGGTATTTCGAGACCCAGTACTTC; CDR3aa: CASSQVTGYFETQYF
j_gene: TRBJ1-1; v_gene: TRBV2; abundance: .; d_gene: .; CDR3nt: TGTGCCAGCCTAAATCCACGAGTTATGAACACTGAAGCTTTCTTT; CDR3aa: CASLNPRVMNTEAFF
j_gene: TRBJ1-4; v_gene: TRBV5-1; abundance: .; d_gene: TRBD1; CDR3nt: TGCGCCAGCAGCCCCCGGGGCAGGGGGTCCGGTGAAAAACTGTTTTTT; CDR3aa: CASSPRGRGSGEKLFF
j_gene: TRBJ2-7; v_gene: TRBV11-3; abundance: .; d_gene: .; CDR3nt: TGTGCCAGCAGCTTAGAAGAGCAGGGGAGTGGATACGAGCAGTACTTC; CDR3aa: CASSLEEQGSGYEQYF
j_gene: TRBJ2-1; v_gene: TRBV28; abundance: .; d_gene: TRBD2; CDR3nt: TGTGCCAGCAGTTCCGGGACTAGCGGAGACAATGAGCAGTTCTTC; CDR3aa: CASSSGTSGDNEQFF
j_gene: TRBJ2-3; v_gene: TRBV5-4; abundance: once; d_gene: TRBD2; CDR3nt: TGTGCCAGCAGCTTGAGAACTAGCGGGGCAGATACGCAGTATTTT; CDR3aa: CASSLRTSGADTQYF
j_gene: TRBJ1-3; v_gene: TRBV6-1; abundance: .; d_gene: TRBD1; CDR3nt: TGTGCCAGCAGTGAGATCTCAGGGGGCTTGGGAAACACCATATATTTT; CDR3aa: CASSEISGGLGNTIYF
j_gene: TRBJ1-5; v_gene: TRBV2; abundance: .; d_gene: .; CDR3nt: TGTGCCAGCAGTGACTCCCGAACTGATAGCAATCAGCCCCAGCATTTT; CDR3aa: CASSDSRTDSNQPQHF
j_gene: TRBJ2-6; v_gene: TRBV19; abundance: .; d_gene: .; CDR3nt: TGTGCCAGTAGTATGCCGGGACAATTCTCTGGGGCCAACGTCCTGACTTTC; CDR3aa: CASSMPGQFSGANVLTF
j_gene: TRBJ1-2; v_gene: TRBV6-1; abundance: .; d_gene: .; CDR3nt: TGTGCCAGCAGTGAAGTCCCCGGGACACCTTATGGCTACACCTTC; CDR3aa: CASSEVPGTPYGYTF
j_gene: TRBJ2-5; v_gene: TRBV6-1; abundance: .; d_gene: .; CDR3nt: TGTGCCAGCAGTGAAGCGAGTTCAACCGAGACCCAGTACTTC; CDR3aa: CASSEASSTETQYF
j_gene: TRBJ1-5; v_gene: TRBV9; abundance: .; d_gene: TRBD1; CDR3nt: TGTGCCAGCAGCCCCCAGGGGGGCGGAATCAATCAGCCCCAGCATTTT; CDR3aa: CASSPQGGGINQPQHF
j_gene: TRBJ2-7; v_gene: TRBV9; abundance: once; d_gene: TRBD2; CDR3nt: TGTGCCAGCAGCGTAGGAGGGCGGGGGGGGCACGAGCAGTACTTC; CDR3aa: CASSVGGRGGHEQYF
j_gene: TRBJ2-2; v_gene: TRBV4-3; abundance: .; d_gene: TRBD1; CDR3nt: TGCGCCAGCAGCCAATTCAATTCACAGGGGGCGGGAACCGGGGAGCTGTTTTTT; CDR3aa: CASSQFNSQGAGTGELFF
j_gene: TRBJ2-5; v_gene: TRBV11-3; abundance: .; d_gene: .; CDR3nt: TGTGCCAGCAGCGGAGGGACTTTCCAAGAGACCCAGTACTTC; CDR3aa: CASSGGTFQETQYF
j_gene: TRBJ2-1; v_gene: TRBV2; abundance: .; d_gene: TRBD2; CDR3nt: TGTGCCAGCAGTTCCCGGACTAGTACCGATGAGCAGTTCTTC; CDR3aa: CASSSRTSTDEQFF
j_gene: TRBJ2-1; v_gene: TRBV6-1; abundance: .; d_gene: .; CDR3nt: TGTGCCAGCAGTGAAAACAGGGCTAAGAATGAGCAGTTCTTC; CDR3aa: CASSENRAKNEQFF
j_gene: TRBJ2-3; v_gene: TRBV7-3; abundance: .; d_gene: TRBD1; CDR3nt: TGTGCCAGCAGCTTACTTGGGACAGGGCGCACAGATACGCAGTATTTT; CDR3aa: CASSLLGTGRTDTQYF
j_gene: TRBJ1-1; v_gene: TRBV9; abundance: once; d_gene: .; CDR3nt: TGTGCCAGCAGCCCTAGTGGGGGCCGGAACACTGAAGCTTTCTTT; CDR3aa: CASSPSGGRNTEAFF
j_gene: TRBJ1-1; v_gene: TRBV30; abundance: .; d_gene: .; CDR3nt: TGTGCCTGGGGGGCACAGGGCACTGAAGCTTTCTTT; CDR3aa: CAWGAQGTEAFF
j_gene: TRBJ2-7; v_gene: TRBV29-1; abundance: .; d_gene: .; CDR3nt: TGCAGCGTTGTGACTGGGTACGAGCAGTACTTC; CDR3aa: CSVVTGYEQYF
j_gene: TRBJ2-5; v_gene: TRBV6-1; abundance: .; d_gene: .; CDR3nt: TGTGCCAGCACAGGGATTCAAGAGACCCAGTACTTC; CDR3aa: CASTGIQETQYF
j_gene: TRBJ2-1; v_gene: TRBV9; abundance: .; d_gene: .; CDR3nt: TGTGCCAGCAGCGTAGAGGGGAACCATTACAATGAGCAGTTCTTC; CDR3aa: CASSVEGNHYNEQFF
j_gene: TRBJ2-5; v_gene: TRBV5-8; abundance: .; d_gene: TRBD2; CDR3nt: TGTGCCAGCAGGTTCCGACTAGCGGGAGGGCCGGGGGGAGAGACCCAGTACTTC; CDR3aa: CASRFRLAGGPGGETQYF
j_gene: TRBJ2-7; v_gene: TRBV6-5; abundance: once; d_gene: TRBD1; CDR3nt: TGTGCCAGCCACGGACAGGAAAGTCTCTACGAGCAGTACTTC; CDR3aa: CASHGQESLYEQYF
j_gene: TRBJ1-4; v_gene: TRBV29-1; abundance: .; d_gene: .; CDR3nt: TGCAGCGTGGCCGCGACAGGCATGTATTCAACTAATGAAAAACTGTTTTTT; CDR3aa: CSVAATGMYSTNEKLFF
j_gene: TRBJ1-1; v_gene: TRBV6-6; abundance: .; d_gene: .; CDR3nt: TGTGCCAGCAGTTACGAGTCCCGGAACACTGAAGCTTTCTTT; CDR3aa: CASSYESRNTEAFF
j_gene: TRBJ2-2; v_gene: TRBV6-1; abundance: .; d_gene: .; CDR3nt: TGTGCCAGCAGTGATGCGGGTGCGAACACCGGGGAGCTGTTTTTT; CDR3aa: CASSDAGANTGELFF
j_gene: TRBJ2-2; v_gene: TRBV19; abundance: .; d_gene: .; CDR3nt: TGTGCCAGTAGTATGGGGGGAACCGGGGAGCTGTTTTTT; CDR3aa: CASSMGGTGELFF
j_gene: TRBJ2-2; v_gene: TRBV4-2; abundance: .; d_gene: TRBD2; CDR3nt: TGTGCCAGCAGCCGAGAAGCGGGAGGGGCCACCGGGGAGCTGTTTTTT; CDR3aa: CASSREAGGATGELFF
j_gene: TRBJ2-7; v_gene: TRBV28; abundance: .; d_gene: .; CDR3nt: TGTGCCAGCAGTTTACCCTACTACGAGCAGTACTTC; CDR3aa: CASSLPYYEQYF
j_gene: TRBJ2-1; v_gene: TRBV28; abundance: .; d_gene: TRBD1; CDR3nt: TGTGCCAGCAGTACGGACAGGGGCGGCGAGCAGTTCTTC; CDR3aa: CASSTDRGGEQFF
j_gene: TRBJ1-3; v_gene: TRBV9; abundance: .; d_gene: TRBD1; CDR3nt: TGTGCCAGCAGCGGATCCGGGACAGGGGGTCGCTCTGGAAACACCATATATTTT; CDR3aa: CASSGSGTGGRSGNTIYF
j_gene: TRBJ1-5; v_gene: TRBV19; abundance: .; d_gene: .; CDR3nt: TGTGCCAGTAGTATATTTCGACAGTCCAATCAGCCCCAGCATTTT; CDR3aa: CASSIFRQSNQPQHF
j_gene: TRBJ2-1; v_gene: TRBV30; abundance: .; d_gene: TRBD1; CDR3nt: TGTGCCTGGAGTAAGACAGGGGGCTTAAATGAGCAGTTCTTC; CDR3aa: CAWSKTGGLNEQFF
j_gene: TRBJ2-7; v_gene: TRBV4-2; abundance: .; d_gene: .; CDR3nt: TGTGCCAGCAGCCACCCCGGCGGGGAATTCGAGCAGTACTTC; CDR3aa: CASSHPGGEFEQYF
j_gene: TRBJ2-2; v_gene: TRBV25-1; abundance: .; d_gene: .; CDR3nt: TGTGCCAGCAGGAGCCTTAGGGGGAACACCGGGGAGCTGTTTTTT; CDR3aa: CASRSLRGNTGELFF
j_gene: TRBJ1-5; v_gene: TRBV28; abundance: once; d_gene: .; CDR3nt: TGTGCCAGCAGGTCAGGACGGGGAAAGAGCAATCAGCCCCAGCATTTT; CDR3aa: CASRSGRGKSNQPQHF
j_gene: TRBJ2-5; v_gene: TRBV5-5; abundance: .; d_gene: .; CDR3nt: TGTGCCAGCAGCTTGGTCGGCAGGGAAGAGACCCAGTACTTC; CDR3aa: CASSLVGREETQYF
j_gene: TRBJ2-7; v_gene: TRBV19; abundance: .; d_gene: TRBD1; CDR3nt: TGTGCCAGTACCCGGACAGGGGGCAACGAGCAGTACTTC; CDR3aa: CASTRTGGNEQYF
j_gene: TRBJ2-2; v_gene: TRBV21-1; abundance: .; d_gene: .; CDR3nt: TGTGCCAGCAGCCCCATGGACAGGATCCCCAGCGGGGAGCTGTTTTTT; CDR3aa: CASSPMDRIPSGELFF
j_gene: TRBJ2-3; v_gene: TRBV28; abundance: .; d_gene: TRBD2; CDR3nt: TGTGCCAGCAGCCTAACTAGCGGGAGTACAGATACGCAGTATTTT; CDR3aa: CASSLTSGSTDTQYF
j_gene: TRBJ2-1; v_gene: TRBV19; abundance: .; d_gene: TRBD2; CDR3nt: TGTGCCAGTAGCCCTGTAGGGACTAGCGGGAGAAATGAGCAGTTCTTC; CDR3aa: CASSPVGTSGRNEQFF
j_gene: TRBJ2-4; v_gene: TRBV7-9; abundance: .; d_gene: .; CDR3nt: TGTGCCAGCAGCTTAGGAGGTATAGAAAACATTCAGTACTTC; CDR3aa: CASSLGGIENIQYF
j_gene: TRBJ1-1; v_gene: TRBV6-5; abundance: .; d_gene: .; CDR3nt: TGTGCCAGCAGTTATCTATTGAACACTGAAGCTTTCTTT; CDR3aa: CASSYLLNTEAFF
j_gene: TRBJ2-5; v_gene: TRBV27; abundance: .; d_gene: TRBD2; CDR3nt: TGTGCCAGCAGTTTGGAGGGGCGGGAGGGGGGAGAGACCCAGTACTTC; CDR3aa: CASSLEGREGGETQYF
j_gene: TRBJ2-3; v_gene: TRBV4-3; abundance: .; d_gene: TRBD2; CDR3nt: TGCGCCAGCAGCTCCCGGACTAGCGGATACACAGATACGCAGTATTTT; CDR3aa: CASSSRTSGYTDTQYF
j_gene: TRBJ2-3; v_gene: TRBV29-1; abundance: .; d_gene: TRBD2; CDR3nt: TGCAGCGTTACCGGGACTAGCGGGGGCACAGATACGCAGTATTTT; CDR3aa: CSVTGTSGGTDTQYF